This T cell receptor beta chain was recovered during a study of cytomegalovirus exposure and HLA in healthy donors. CDR3 size: 13 residues. Trimming removed 6 bases at V and 0 bases at J, with 10 bases between. In germline, CDR1 is SGHRS, CDR2 YFSETQ. Primers: 60 Vbeta forward and 13 Jbeta reverse. This table comes from immunoSEQ multiplex PCR, and its TCRdb copy is limited to in-frame clones, with some not included. In the table there are some 240,000 clones, around 80% of which are singletons. This chain joins TRBV5-1 and TRBJ2-7; D gene unclear. Sequencing was performed on PBMCs. The sequence derives from a male donor in good health and CMV-seronegative. CDR3 sequence reads: CASTAESSYEQYF. The CDR3 bases are TGCGCCAGCACCGCGGAGAGCTCCTACGAGCAGTACTTC. Filled out from reference TRBV5-1 and TRBJ2-7, the complete variable domain reads KAGVTQTPRYLIKTRGQQVTLSCSPISGHRSVSWYQQTPGQGLQFLFEYFSETQRNKGNFPGRFSGRQFSNSRSEMNVSTLELGDSALYLCASTAESSYEQYFGPGTRLTVT.